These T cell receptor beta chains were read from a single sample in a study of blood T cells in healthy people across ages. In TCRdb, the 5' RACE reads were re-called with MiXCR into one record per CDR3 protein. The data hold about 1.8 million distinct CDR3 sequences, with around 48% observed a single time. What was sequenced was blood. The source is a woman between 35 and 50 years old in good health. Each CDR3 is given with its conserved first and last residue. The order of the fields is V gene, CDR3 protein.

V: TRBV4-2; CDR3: CASSQFTSGGVAKNIQYF
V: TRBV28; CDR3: CASIGGTGPTQYF
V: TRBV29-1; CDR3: CSVEGNRVNQPQHF
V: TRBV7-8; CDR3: CASSLTHAAETQYF
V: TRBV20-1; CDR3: CSASRLAGVFQETQYF
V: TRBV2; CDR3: CASSATNTGIQGYTF
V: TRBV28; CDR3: CASSFLQTSGGAYNEQFF
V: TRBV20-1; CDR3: CSARFGGPTDTQYF
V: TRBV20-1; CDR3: CSAPGAGRADNEQYF
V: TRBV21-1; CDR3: CASSKELAGHYEQYF
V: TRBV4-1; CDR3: CASSQGTHRGITDTQYF
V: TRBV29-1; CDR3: CSVRYNNYGYTF
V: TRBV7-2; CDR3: CASSHPGLPPNTQYF
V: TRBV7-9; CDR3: CASSLYTQETQYF
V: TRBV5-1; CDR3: CASSPTNSTAYVVGEQFF
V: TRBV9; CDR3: CASSVGRGLAGELFF
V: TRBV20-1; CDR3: CSARKEQKETQYF
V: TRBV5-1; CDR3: CASSAANSGANVLTF
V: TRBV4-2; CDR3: CASSQQGGGDTQYF
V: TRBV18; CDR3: CASSPEFASGQTPHTQYF
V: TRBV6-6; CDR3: CASTVQGKPQFF
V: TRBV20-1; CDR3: CSANSGGGETQYF
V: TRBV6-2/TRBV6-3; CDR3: CASSYSYRDEQYF
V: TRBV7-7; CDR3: CASSISTTYEQYF
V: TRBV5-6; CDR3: CASSVESVTVEKLFF
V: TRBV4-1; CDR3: CASSQEVPVGEQFF